This T cell receptor (beta chain) was captured by sequencing in a study of blood T cell repertoires in COVID-19. Study background: The United States, Italy and Spain supplied acute and convalescent COVID-19 samples. T cells, B-cell-depleted T cells, or PBMCs supplied cDNA or gDNA.

Original data processing: Estimation of nucleated cell counts relied on the amplification of reference gene primers. TCRdb keeps only in-frame clones here, not all; method: immunoSEQ multiplex PCR. The V and J calls and clone size were taken over from that table, and D and trimming were inferred from the DNA. The sample has about 170,000 clones, about 83% seen once. The CDR3 is 15 amino acids. V was trimmed by 4 bases and J by 0 bases, leaving 9 bases between them. Germline assignment: CDR1 LGHNA and CDR2 YNFKEQ. The genes are TRBV4-2 and TRBJ2-2; D unclear. Source material: peripheral blood. The TCR comes from a man between 40 and 49 years old who had recovered from COVID-19. The CDR3 protein is CASSRRDSNTGELFF. The CDR3 nucleotides are TGTGCCAGCAGCCGTCGTGACTCGAACACCGGGGAGCTGTTTTTT.